The 10 T cell receptor beta chains below come from one sample, sequenced in a study of beta chain features in type 1 diabetes. Study results and limitations: Type 1 diabetes patients had moderately but significantly shorter TCRB CDR3s in all four CD4+ subsets.

The authors reverse transcribed all of the isolated RNA, so sequencing captured expressed TCRB transcripts. Assay: immunoSEQ multiplex PCR; the TCRdb copy retains only in-frame clones and omits some. Of some 250,000 clones in the sample, about a tenth are singletons; the top ten hold more than 0.015%. Their specific antigens are unknown. Material: naive CD4+ T cells from blood. These receptors were taken from a young man with type 1 diabetes.

The chain is built from TRBV5-4 and TRBJ2-1, with 7 bases fitting TRBD2. Germline assignment: CDR1 SGHNT and CDR2 YYREEE (reference sequence). This CDR3 comprises 15 residues. J gave up 0 bases and V 2 bases, and 2 bases lay outside the gene matches. The CDR3 DNA reads TGTGCCAGCAGCTTTTGGGGGGGCTCCTACAATGAGCAGTTCTTC. Translating it yields CASSFWGGSYNEQFF.

This clone was recorded a few times. The rearrangement joins TRBV7-2 to TRBJ2-4; D uncertain. The ends were cut back, 5 bases at V and 5 bases at J, with 10 bases in the middle. Germline CDR1 SGHTA, CDR2 FQGNSA. The CDR3 is 13 residues long. CDR3 nucleotide sequence: TGTGCCAGCAGCCTCGGGTTACAAAACATTCAGTACTTC. Its protein product is CASSLGLQNIQYF.

This clone came up a few times. CDR3 nucleotide sequence: TGTGCCAGCAGCGTAGCCGCCCCCAGGGCTGAAGCTTTCTTT. It translates to CASSVAAPRAEAFF. This chain joins TRBV9 and TRBJ1-1; a weak D match, TRBD1 (5 bases). The CDR3 length is 14 residues. Germline assignment: CDR1 SGDLS and CDR2 YYNGEE. The germline V and J ends were trimmed by 0 bases and 6 bases, with 12 bases remaining between them.

This clone has more than one count but fewer than ten. The CDR3 loop is CASSAIAGTEQYF. The CDR3 bases are TGTGCCAGCTCCGCCATAGCGGGGACCGAGCAGTACTTC. The chain has TRBV18 and TRBJ2-7; 8 bases are shared with TRBD2. This CDR3 region has 13 residues. V shed 6 bases, J shed 6 bases, and the junction held 7 bases outside the gene matches. Germline V lookup: CDR1 KGHSH, CDR2 LQKENI.

V and J are TRBV28 and TRBJ2-1; TRBD2 matches at 8 bases. The trim removed 6 bases at V and 8 bases at J, leaving 15 bases unmatched. CDR3 length: 16 amino acids. Germline CDR1 reads MDHEN; CDR2 reads SYDVKM. The CDR3 sequence: CASSSPGGAGTHEQFF. The CDR3 coding sequence is TGTGCCAGCAGCAGCCCCGGGGGGGCCGGGACCCATGAGCAGTTCTTC.

This clone was picked up a small number of times. CDR3 DNA: TGTGCCAGCTCACCTCAGGGTAATCGGGCTTTCTTT. It yields the protein CASSPQGNRAFF. The V and J genes are TRBV18 and TRBJ1-1; perhaps TRBD1 as D (5 bases). Germline CDR1 and CDR2: KGHSH and LQKENI. This CDR3 region has 12 residues. Trimming took 3 bases from V and 11 from J, leaving 13 bases between them.

This clone has just a few counts. V usage is TRBV18 and J usage is TRBJ1-5; 8 bases fit TRBD1. The germline V gene has CDR1 KGHSH and CDR2 LQKENI. CDR3 length equals 14 residues. After removal of 5 bases from V and 6 bases from J, the junction contained 6 bases not matched to a gene. This CDR3 is CASSKDRAAQPQHF. The CDR3 DNA reads as TGTGCCAGCTCAAAGGACAGGGCTGCTCAGCCCCAGCATTTT.

This clone has only a few counts. The chain links TRBV29-1 to TRBJ2-5; 9 bases align to TRBD1. The end of the DNA aligns better with TRBJ2-7, so the J call may be wrong. The germline CDR1 and CDR2 sequences are SQVTM and ANQGSEA. The CDR3 runs 13 residues. CDR3 loop: CSVAGDRAYEQYF. CDR3 in DNA: TGCAGCGTTGCGGGGGACAGGGCCTACGAGCAGTACTTC.

The rearrangement joins TRBV15 to TRBJ1-5; TRBD1 aligns across 7 bases. Trimming cost V 3 bases and J 2 bases; bases outside gene matches: 7. The CDR3 spans 16 residues. Looked up from germline, CDR1 is LNHNV and CDR2 is YYDKDF (reference sequence). CDR3 sequence: CATSSSRGQGNQPQHF. Written as DNA, the CDR3 is TGTGCCACCAGCAGTAGTCGCGGACAGGGCAATCAGCCCCAGCATTTT. Combining the CDR3 with reference TRBV15 and TRBJ1-5 gives the whole variable domain DAMVIQNPRYQVTQFGKPVTLSCSQTLNHNVMYWYQQKSSQAPKLLFHYYDKDFNNEADTPDNFQSRRPNTSFCFLDIRSPGLGDTAMYLCATSSSRGQGNQPQHFGDGTRLSIL.

V and J are TRBV7-6 and TRBJ2-1, with 15 bases matching TRBD2. V shed 5 bases and J 4 bases; nucleotides not matched to a gene: 6. CDR3 length: 17 amino acids. Germline loops: CDR1 SGHVS, CDR2 FNYEAQ. DNA for the CDR3: TGTGCCAGCAGCCCCGGACTAGCGGGGGGGCGTTACAATGAGCAGTTCTTC. As protein: CASSPGLAGGRYNEQFF. The full variable domain, rest sourced from reference TRBV7-6 and TRBJ2-1, is GAGVSQSPRYKVTKRGQDVALRCDPISGHVSLYWYRQALGQGPEFLTYFNYEAQQDKSGLPNDRFSAERPEGSISTLTIQRTEQRDSAMYRCASSPGLAGGRYNEQFFGPGTRLTVL.